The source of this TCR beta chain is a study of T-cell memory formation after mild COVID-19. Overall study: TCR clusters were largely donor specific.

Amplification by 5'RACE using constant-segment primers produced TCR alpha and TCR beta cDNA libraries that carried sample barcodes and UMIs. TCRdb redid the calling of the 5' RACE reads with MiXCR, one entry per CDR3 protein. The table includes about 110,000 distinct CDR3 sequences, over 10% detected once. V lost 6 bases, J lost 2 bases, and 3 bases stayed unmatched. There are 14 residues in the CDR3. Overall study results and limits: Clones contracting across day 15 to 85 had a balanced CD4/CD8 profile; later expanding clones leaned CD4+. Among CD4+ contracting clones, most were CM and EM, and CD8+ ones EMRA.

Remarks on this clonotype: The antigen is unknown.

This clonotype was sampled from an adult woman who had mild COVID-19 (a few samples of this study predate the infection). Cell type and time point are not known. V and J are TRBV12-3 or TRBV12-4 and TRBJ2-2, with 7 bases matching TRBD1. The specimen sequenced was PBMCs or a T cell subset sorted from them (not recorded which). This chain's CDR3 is CASSGQANTGELFF. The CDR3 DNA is TGTGCCAGCAGCGGACAGGCCAACACCGGGGAGCTGTTTTTT.